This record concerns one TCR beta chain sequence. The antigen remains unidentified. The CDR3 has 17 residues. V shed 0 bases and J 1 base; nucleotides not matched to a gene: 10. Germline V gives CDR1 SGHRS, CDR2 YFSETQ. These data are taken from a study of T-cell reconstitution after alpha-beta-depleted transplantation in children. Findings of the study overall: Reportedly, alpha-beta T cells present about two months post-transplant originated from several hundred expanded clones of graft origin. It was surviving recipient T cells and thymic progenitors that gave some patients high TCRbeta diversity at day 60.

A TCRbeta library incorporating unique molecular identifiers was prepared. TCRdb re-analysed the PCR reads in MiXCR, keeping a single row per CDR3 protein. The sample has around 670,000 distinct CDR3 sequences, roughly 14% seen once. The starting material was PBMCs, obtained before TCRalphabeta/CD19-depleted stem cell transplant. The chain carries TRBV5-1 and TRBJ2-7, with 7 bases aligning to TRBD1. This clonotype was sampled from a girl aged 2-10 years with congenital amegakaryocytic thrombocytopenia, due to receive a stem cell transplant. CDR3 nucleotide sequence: TGCGCCAGCAGCTTGGACCCTAGGACAGGCTTTTCCTACGAGCAGTACTTC. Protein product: CASSLDPRTGFSYEQYF.